These T cell receptor beta chains were read from a single sample in a study of blood T cell repertoires in COVID-19. Sequencing was performed with immunoSEQ multiplex PCR; in TCRdb, only in-frame clones are kept and a portion is missing. This table has 230,000 or so clones, around 86% appearing once. The sequenced sample consisted of peripheral blood. Receptor source: a human donor in a cohort sampled during active COVID-19. Each CDR3 is given with its conserved first and last residue. The D gene is left open where the match is weak. Size tells how often a clone was seen (once, few, many) or the class of an expanded clone, and some rows leave it out.

v_call: TRBV11-2; j_call: TRBJ2-1; clone_size: .; d_call: .; cdr3_nt: TGTGCCAGCAACTCCATTTACCCTCTCTCCGGGAGAGTCCACAATGAGCAGTTCTTC; cdr3_aa: CASNSIYPLSGRVHNEQFF
v_call: TRBV7-9; j_call: TRBJ2-7; clone_size: .; d_call: TRBD2; cdr3_nt: TGTGCCAGCAGCTTAGCGGCTAGCGGGAGTCACGAGCAGTACTTC; cdr3_aa: CASSLAASGSHEQYF
v_call: TRBV7-9; j_call: TRBJ2-7; clone_size: .; d_call: .; cdr3_nt: TGTGCCAGCAGCTTAGTAGGGAGCTCCTACGAGCAGTACTTC; cdr3_aa: CASSLVGSSYEQYF
v_call: TRBV24-1; j_call: TRBJ2-3; clone_size: .; d_call: TRBD2; cdr3_nt: TGTGCCACCAGATCAGGGACTAGCGGCCGCACAGATACGCAGTATTTT; cdr3_aa: CATRSGTSGRTDTQYF
v_call: TRBV30; j_call: TRBJ1-2; clone_size: .; d_call: TRBD1; cdr3_nt: TGTGCCTGGAGGAGGACAGGGAACTATGGCTACACCTTC; cdr3_aa: CAWRRTGNYGYTF
v_call: TRBV5-1; j_call: TRBJ1-1; clone_size: few; d_call: .; cdr3_nt: TGCGCCAGCAGCTTGATCCCAGGCACTGAAGCTTTCTTT; cdr3_aa: CASSLIPGTEAFF
v_call: TRBV2; j_call: TRBJ1-5; clone_size: .; d_call: TRBD1; cdr3_nt: TGTGCCAGCAGTATTAGGACAGGGGACAATCAGCCCCAGCATTTT; cdr3_aa: CASSIRTGDNQPQHF
v_call: TRBV19; j_call: TRBJ1-1; clone_size: .; d_call: .; cdr3_nt: TGTGCCAGTAGTACCCATCCAGGGGAGTTCACTGAAGCTTTCTTT; cdr3_aa: CASSTHPGEFTEAFF
v_call: TRBV11-3; j_call: TRBJ2-1; clone_size: .; d_call: .; cdr3_nt: TGTGCCAGCGCGGCCAGCGGGCACAATGAGCAGTTCTTC; cdr3_aa: CASAASGHNEQFF
v_call: TRBV7-2; j_call: TRBJ1-2; clone_size: .; d_call: .; cdr3_nt: TGTGCCAGCAGCCAAATGGGGTCAGCGGCGGGCTACACCTTC; cdr3_aa: CASSQMGSAAGYTF
v_call: TRBV5-1; j_call: TRBJ2-7; clone_size: .; d_call: .; cdr3_nt: TGCGCCAGCAGCCCTATGGCCTATTCGGCAGGCGAGCAGTACTTC; cdr3_aa: CASSPMAYSAGEQYF
v_call: TRBV28; j_call: TRBJ1-5; clone_size: .; d_call: .; cdr3_nt: TGTGCCAGCAGCCGGGCCGGGGATGGTCAGCCCCAGCATTTT; cdr3_aa: CASSRAGDGQPQHF
v_call: TRBV27; j_call: TRBJ2-7; clone_size: .; d_call: TRBD2; cdr3_nt: TGTGCCAGCAGTTCACTAGCGGGAGGGCCCTACGAGCAGTACTTC; cdr3_aa: CASSSLAGGPYEQYF
v_call: TRBV6-4; j_call: TRBJ1-6; clone_size: .; d_call: .; cdr3_nt: TGTGCCAGCCGACTTGGGCAGGGGAAACCCCTCCACTTT; cdr3_aa: CASRLGQGKPLHF
v_call: TRBV4-2; j_call: TRBJ1-2; clone_size: .; d_call: TRBD1; cdr3_nt: TGTGCCAGCAGCCAAGATGTGAGGACAGGGGGCTTTGCCTATGGCTACACCTTC; cdr3_aa: CASSQDVRTGGFAYGYTF